The table lists the clone carrying this TCR beta chain with many counts. Time point given: persistent/refractory GD, antithyroid drugs over 5 years with positive TRAb. The authors made the TCR library using RNA they extracted from PBMCs. The entry originates in a study of regulatory T cells in long-lasting Graves disease. Across the whole study: Disease was considered persistent Graves' disease after over 5 years of antithyroid drugs (with positive TSH receptor antibodies).

This CDR3 region has 13 residues. V was pared by 6 bases and J by 4 bases, with 4 bases of the junction left unmatched. The germline V gene has CDR1 MNHNS and CDR2 SASEGT. TCR beta libraries were built with iRepertoire HTBI primers and Arm-PCR of CDR3 regions. TCRdb itself ran the multiplex PCR reads through MiXCR, one entry per CDR3 protein. The sample contains about 400,000 distinct CDR3 sequences, less than 25% of which appear only once. The chain recombines TRBV6-1 with TRBJ2-5; 8 bases align to TRBD1. The source of this sequence is a female donor with Graves disease. This sample comprised peripheral blood mononuclear cells (PBMCs), obtained when the disease was refractory, from a patient treated with antithyroid drugs. CDR3 amino acids: CASRKTGAETQYF. Written as DNA, the CDR3 is TGTGCCAGCAGAAAGACAGGGGCAGAGACCCAGTACTTC.